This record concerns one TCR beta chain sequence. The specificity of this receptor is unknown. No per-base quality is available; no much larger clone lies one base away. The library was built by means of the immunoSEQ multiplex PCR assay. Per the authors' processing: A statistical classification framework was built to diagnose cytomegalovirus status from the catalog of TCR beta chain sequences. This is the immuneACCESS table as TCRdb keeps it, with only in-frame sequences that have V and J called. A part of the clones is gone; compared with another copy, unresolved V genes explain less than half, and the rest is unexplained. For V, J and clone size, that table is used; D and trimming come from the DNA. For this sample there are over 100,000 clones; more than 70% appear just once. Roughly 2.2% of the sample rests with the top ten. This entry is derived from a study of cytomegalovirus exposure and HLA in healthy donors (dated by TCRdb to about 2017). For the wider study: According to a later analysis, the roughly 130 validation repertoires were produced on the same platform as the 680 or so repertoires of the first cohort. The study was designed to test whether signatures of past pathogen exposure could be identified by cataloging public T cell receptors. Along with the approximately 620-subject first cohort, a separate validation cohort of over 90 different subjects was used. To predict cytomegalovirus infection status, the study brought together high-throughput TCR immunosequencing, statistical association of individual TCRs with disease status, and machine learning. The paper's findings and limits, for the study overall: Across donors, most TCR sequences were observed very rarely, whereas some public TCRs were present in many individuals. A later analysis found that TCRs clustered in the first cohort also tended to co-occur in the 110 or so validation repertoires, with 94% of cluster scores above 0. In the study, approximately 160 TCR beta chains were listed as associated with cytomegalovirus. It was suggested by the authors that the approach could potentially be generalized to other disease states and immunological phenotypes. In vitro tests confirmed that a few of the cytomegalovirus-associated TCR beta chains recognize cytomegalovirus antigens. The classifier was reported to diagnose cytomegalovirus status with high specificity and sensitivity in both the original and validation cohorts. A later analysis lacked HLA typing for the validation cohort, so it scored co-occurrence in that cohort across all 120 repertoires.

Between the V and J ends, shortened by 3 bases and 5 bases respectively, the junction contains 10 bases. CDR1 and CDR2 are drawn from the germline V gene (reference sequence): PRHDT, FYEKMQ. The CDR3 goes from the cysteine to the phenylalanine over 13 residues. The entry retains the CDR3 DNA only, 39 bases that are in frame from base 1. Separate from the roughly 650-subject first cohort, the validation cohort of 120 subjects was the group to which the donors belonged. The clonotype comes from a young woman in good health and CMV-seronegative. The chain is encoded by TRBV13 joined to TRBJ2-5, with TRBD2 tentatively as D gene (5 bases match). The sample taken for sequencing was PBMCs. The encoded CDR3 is CASSFGVKETQYF. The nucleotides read TGTGCCAGCAGCTTCGGGGTGAAGGAGACCCAGTACTTC. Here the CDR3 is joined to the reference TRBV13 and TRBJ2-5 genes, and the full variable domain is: AAGVIQSPRHLIKEKRETATLKCYPIPRHDTVYWYQQGPGQDPQFLISFYEKMQSDKGSIPDRFSAQQFSDYHSELNMSSLELGDSALYFCASSFGVKETQYFGPGTRLLVL.